This T cell receptor (beta chain) originates from a study of blood T cell repertoires in COVID-19. Study details: From T cells, B-cell-depleted T cells, or PBMCs came the material, which was cDNA or gDNA.

CDR1 and CDR2 from the germline V gene are SGHVS and FQNEAQ. Trimming took off 2 bases at V and 2 bases at J, with 11 bases between the two ends. CDR3 length: 15 residues. TCRdb's copy holds only in-frame clones and misses some; the assay was immunoSEQ multiplex PCR. This sample has 120,000 to 150,000 clones, with 70% to 90% found just once. The chain links TRBV7-8 to TRBJ2-3; D is perhaps TRBD2 (5 bases). The sample taken for sequencing was peripheral blood. This TCR derives from a human donor with acute or convalescent COVID-19. The donor label of this sample is uncertain. The CDR3 loop is CASSLSRGPTDTQYF. In nucleotides, the CDR3 is TGTGCCAGCAGCTTATCAAGAGGGCCCACAGATACGCAGTATTTT.